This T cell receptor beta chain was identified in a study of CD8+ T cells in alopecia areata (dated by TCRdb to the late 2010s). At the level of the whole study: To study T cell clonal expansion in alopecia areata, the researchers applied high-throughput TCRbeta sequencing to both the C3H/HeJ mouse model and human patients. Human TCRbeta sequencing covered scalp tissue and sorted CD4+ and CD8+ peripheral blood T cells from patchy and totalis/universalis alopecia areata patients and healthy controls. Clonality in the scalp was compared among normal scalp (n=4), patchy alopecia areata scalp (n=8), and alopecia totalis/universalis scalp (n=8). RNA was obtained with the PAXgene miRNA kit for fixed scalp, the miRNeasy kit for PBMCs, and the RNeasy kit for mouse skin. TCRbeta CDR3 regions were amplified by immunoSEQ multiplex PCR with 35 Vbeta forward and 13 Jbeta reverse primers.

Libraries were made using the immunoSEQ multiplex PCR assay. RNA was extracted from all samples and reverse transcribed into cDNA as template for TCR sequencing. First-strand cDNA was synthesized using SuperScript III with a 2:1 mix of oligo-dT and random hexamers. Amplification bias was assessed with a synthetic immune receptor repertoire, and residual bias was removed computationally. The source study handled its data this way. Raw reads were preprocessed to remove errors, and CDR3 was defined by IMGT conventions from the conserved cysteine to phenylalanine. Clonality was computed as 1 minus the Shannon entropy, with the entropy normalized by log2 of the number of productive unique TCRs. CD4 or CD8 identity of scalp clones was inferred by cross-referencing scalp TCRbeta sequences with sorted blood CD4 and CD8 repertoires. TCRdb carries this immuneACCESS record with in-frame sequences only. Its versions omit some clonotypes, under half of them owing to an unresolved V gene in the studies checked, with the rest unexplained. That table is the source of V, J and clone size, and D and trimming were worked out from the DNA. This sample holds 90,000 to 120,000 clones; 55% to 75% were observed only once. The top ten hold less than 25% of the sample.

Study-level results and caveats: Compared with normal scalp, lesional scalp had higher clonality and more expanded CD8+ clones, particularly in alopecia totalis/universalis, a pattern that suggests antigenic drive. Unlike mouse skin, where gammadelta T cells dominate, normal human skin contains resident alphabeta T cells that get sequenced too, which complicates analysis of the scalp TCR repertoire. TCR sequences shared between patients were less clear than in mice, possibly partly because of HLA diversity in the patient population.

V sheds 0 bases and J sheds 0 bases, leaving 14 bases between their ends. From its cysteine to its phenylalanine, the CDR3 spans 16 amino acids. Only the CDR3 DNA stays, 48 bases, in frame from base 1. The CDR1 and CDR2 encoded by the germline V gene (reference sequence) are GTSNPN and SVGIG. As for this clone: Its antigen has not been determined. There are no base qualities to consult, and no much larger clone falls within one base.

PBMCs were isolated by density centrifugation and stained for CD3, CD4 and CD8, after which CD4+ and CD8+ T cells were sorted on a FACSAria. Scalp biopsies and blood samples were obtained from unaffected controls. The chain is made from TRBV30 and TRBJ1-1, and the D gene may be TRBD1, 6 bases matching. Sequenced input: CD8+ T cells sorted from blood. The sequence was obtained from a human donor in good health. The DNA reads TGTGCCTGGAGTGTACTTGGGCAGGGGCTGAACACTGAAGCTTTCTTT. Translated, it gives CAWSVLGQGLNTEAFF.